This T cell receptor (beta chain) was sequenced in a study of identical twins listed by TCRdb under 2016. Notes on the research overall: TCR alpha and beta repertoires from monozygotic twins, unrelated adults of various ages and cord blood were deep-sequenced to test whether fetal clonotypes persist. To rule out contamination, replicate twin experiments were performed at different times with different library preparation protocols.

Library prep was done by 5' RACE. Data came from an Illumina HiSeq 2000. Template switching introduced a universal primer binding site; the final cDNA contained a unique molecular identifier, enabling accurate counting of TCR cDNA molecules. Specific primers in the conserved constant-segment region were used to synthesize first-strand cDNA for the TCR alpha and beta chains. To control for contamination, every cDNA library carried two barcodes: a SMART-Mk sample barcode plus Illumina barcodes. Two successive PCR steps introduced TruSeq adapter sequences along with Illumina sample barcodes. The TCR alpha and beta cDNA libraries were sequenced on the Illumina HiSeq platform using custom primers. In the authors' own workflow: Unique molecular identifiers were extracted from raw reads with MiGEC, and CDR3 positions were determined with MiXCR. For each individual, recombination models were inferred using an EM algorithm with the repgenHMM and IGoR tools. The tcR package in R was used for shared clonotype analysis, with sharing normalized by the product of cloneset sizes. To study raw recombination free of thymic and clonal selection effects, out-of-frame nonproductive sequences were analyzed. TCRdb reran the public reads through fastp at Q25 and MiXCR, keeping productive beta chains. Entries that share a CDR3 protein sequence are merged under the most common genes and DNA. TCRdb's processing, not the authors' own work, is the source of the V and J calls. The sample table lists about 340,000 distinct CDR3 sequences, roughly 9% of them with a count of one. Over 7% of the sample is held by the ten biggest clonotypes.

Only healthy Caucasian donors were included. Three unrelated non-twin adults were additionally sequenced: a male aged 18 to 30, a male aged 50 to 59 and a female aged 50 to 59. Using Miltenyi CD45RO+ enrichment and human naive T-cell isolation kits, memory (CD45RO+) and naive T cells were isolated from PBMC. Beyond this particular receptor, the publication reports: Compared with coincidental sharing between unrelated individuals, out-of-frame TCR alpha sequences shared between twins had an excess of sequences with low generation probability. In beta out-of-frame sequences, excess twin sharing was weaker, because having fewer shared sequences lowered the signal-to-noise ratio. Abundant cord blood beta clonotypes carried fewer insertions; young adult naive repertoires showed a weaker similar trend, while memory repertoires showed none. Because the same donors could not be followed over many years, conclusions were based on cross-sectional statistical analysis. Zero-insertion analyses could be partly confounded by invariant T cells such as MAIT and iNKT, though diverse VJ usage argued against such confounding for most clonotypes. In monozygotic twins, recombination models systematically underestimated out-of-frame TCR alpha sharing, but the models matched the sharing seen between unrelated individuals.

This clonotype has just a few counts. The target of this receptor is not known. Per-base quality was not reported, and no clone a single base away is much larger than it. The sequenced material came from naive T cells sorted from blood. The sample's cell subset or site label, in plain terms: cells isolated with a human naive T-cell isolation kit. The clonotype was recovered from a woman aged 45-65 years in good health.

DNA sequence: TGTGCCAGCGGACATAGAGCCTTCTATGGCTACACCTTC. This translates into CASGHRAFYGYTF. The chain is assembled from TRBV6-2 or TRBV6-3 and TRBJ1-2; the D gene is perhaps TRBD1, from 5 matching bases. From the cysteine up to the phenylalanine, the CDR3 has a length of 13 residues. Of the read, only the CDR3 DNA is kept; its 39 bases are in frame from base 1. CDR1 MNHEY and CDR2 SVGEGT are derived from the germline V gene. V and J lose 8 bases and 4 bases, and a span of 14 bases separates them.